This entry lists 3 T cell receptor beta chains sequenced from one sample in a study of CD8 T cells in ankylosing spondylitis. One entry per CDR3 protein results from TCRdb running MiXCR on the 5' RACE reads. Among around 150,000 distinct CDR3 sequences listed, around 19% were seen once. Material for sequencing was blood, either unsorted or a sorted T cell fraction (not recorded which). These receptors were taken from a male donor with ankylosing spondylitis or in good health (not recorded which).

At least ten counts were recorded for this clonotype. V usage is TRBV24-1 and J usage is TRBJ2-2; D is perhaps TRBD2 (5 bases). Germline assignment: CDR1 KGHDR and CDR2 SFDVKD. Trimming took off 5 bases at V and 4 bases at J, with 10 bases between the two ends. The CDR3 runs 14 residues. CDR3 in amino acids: CATSVTAGTGELFF. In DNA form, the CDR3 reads TGTGCCACCAGTGTGACGGCGGGCACCGGGGAGCTGTTTTTT.

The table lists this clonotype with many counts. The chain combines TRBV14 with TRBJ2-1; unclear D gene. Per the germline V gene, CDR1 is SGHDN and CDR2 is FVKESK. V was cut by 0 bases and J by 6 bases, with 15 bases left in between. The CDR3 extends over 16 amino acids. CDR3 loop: CASSQELPGATNEQFF. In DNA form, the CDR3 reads TGTGCCAGCAGCCAAGAACTCCCCGGAGCAACCAATGAGCAGTTCTTC.

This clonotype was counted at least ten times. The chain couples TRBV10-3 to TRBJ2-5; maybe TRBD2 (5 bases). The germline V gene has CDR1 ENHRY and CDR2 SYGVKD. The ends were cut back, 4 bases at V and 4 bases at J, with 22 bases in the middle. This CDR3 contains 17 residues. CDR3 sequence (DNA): TGTGCCATCAGTGGTTTCGTGGGAGCCCCCGCTGGAGAGACCCAGTACTTC. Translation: CAISGFVGAPAGETQYF.